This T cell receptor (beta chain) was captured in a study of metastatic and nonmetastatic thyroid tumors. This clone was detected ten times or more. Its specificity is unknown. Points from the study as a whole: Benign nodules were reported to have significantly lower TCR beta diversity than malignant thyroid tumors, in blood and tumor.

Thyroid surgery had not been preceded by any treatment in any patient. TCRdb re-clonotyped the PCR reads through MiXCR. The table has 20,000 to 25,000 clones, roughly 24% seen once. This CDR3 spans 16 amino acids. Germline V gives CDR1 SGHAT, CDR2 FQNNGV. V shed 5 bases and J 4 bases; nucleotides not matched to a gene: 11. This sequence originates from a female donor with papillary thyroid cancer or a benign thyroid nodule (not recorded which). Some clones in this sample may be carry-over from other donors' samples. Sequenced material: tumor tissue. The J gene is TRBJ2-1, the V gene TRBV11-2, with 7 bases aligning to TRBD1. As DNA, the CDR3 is TGTGCCAGCAGCCATATGCAAGGGGGCCCGTACAATGAGCAGTTCTTC. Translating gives CASSHMQGGPYNEQFF.